The clone carrying this TCR beta chain was seen once. CDR3 length: 15 amino acids. CDR1 is MNHEY, CDR2 SMNVEV, per germline (reference sequence). Deletions cut 5 bases from V and 5 bases from J, with 18 bases between. The record originates from a study of PD-L1 blockade in urothelial cancer. Across the study: Males with urothelial cancer arising in the bladder constituted about 90% of the roughly 30 patients. Blood drawn 3 weeks (second dose) and 6 weeks after treatment start was analyzed. Specimens of blood held a median count of 141,255 T cells.

Time point meaning: peripheral blood 6 weeks after treatment start. Sampling of each patient yielded between 1 and 8 specimens, collected pretreatment and on-treatment. Only in-frame clones appear in the TCRdb table, and some are missing; sequencing was by immunoSEQ multiplex PCR. The repertoire holds some 110,000 clones, with more than 85% as singletons. The sequenced sample was PBMCs, obtained around atezolizumab (anti-PD-L1) treatment. The chain links TRBV27 to TRBJ1-2; perhaps TRBD1 as D (5 bases). The sequence was obtained from a man in his 60s with urothelial cancer. The CDR3 protein is CASSPTPRVGYGYTF. CDR3 DNA: TGTGCCAGCAGTCCAACACCCAGGGTAGGGTATGGCTACACCTTC.